Described below is a single T cell receptor beta chain sequence and its context. Its antigen is still unknown. The data were obtained in a study of T cell clonotyping in hematopoietic cell transplantation. Study results and limitations: Broader posttransplant TCR repertoire diversity was predicted by graft donor and pretransplant recipient Inverse Simpson Index values. Few recipient clonotypes overlapped donors; over 95% were de novo at given depth. Cells were unsorted, so CD4 and CD8 contributions were not separated. Pathologically expanded recipient clonotypes increased progressively from day 30 to day 180 as diversity fell.

The assay was immunoSEQ multiplex PCR, and TCRdb's table has in-frame clones only and misses some. The profile shows about 69,000 clones, about 93% of them singletons. The CDR3 spans 16 residues. V was trimmed by 6 bases and J by 6 bases, leaving 18 bases between them. Germline values: CDR1 MDHEN, CDR2 SYDVKM. Specimen: peripheral blood mononuclear cells. This TCR was recovered from a man aged 50 to 60 in good health. Some clones in this sample may be carry-over from other donors' samples. V is TRBV28 and J is TRBJ1-6; possible D gene TRBD1, 5 bases. This CDR3 is CASSPRGVGGNSPLHF. The CDR3 DNA reads as TGTGCCAGCAGCCCTCGCGGAGTCGGGGGTAATTCACCCCTCCACTTT.